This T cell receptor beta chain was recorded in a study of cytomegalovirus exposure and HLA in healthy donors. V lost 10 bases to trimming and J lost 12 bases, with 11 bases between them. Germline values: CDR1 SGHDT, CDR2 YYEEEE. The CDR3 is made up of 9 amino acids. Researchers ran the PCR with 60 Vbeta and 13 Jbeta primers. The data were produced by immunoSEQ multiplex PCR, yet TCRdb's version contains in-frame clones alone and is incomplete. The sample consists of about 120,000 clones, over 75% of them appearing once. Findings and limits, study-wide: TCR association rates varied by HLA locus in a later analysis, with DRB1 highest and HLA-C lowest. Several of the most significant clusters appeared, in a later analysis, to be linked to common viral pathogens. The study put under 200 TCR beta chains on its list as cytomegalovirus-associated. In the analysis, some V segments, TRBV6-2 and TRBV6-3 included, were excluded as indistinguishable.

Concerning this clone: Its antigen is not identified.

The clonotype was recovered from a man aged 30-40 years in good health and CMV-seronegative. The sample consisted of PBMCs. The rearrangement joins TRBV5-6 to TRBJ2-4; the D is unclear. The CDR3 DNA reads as TGTGCCCGCCGGAGCAGTCAGTACTTC. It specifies CARRSSQYF.